Shown below are 24 T cell receptor beta chains from a single sample sequenced in a study of T cell responses to AZD1222 COVID-19 vaccine. Assay used: immunoSEQ multiplex PCR; TCRdb lists only in-frame clones, some missing. The table lists approximately 190,000 clones, roughly 92% of them singletons. The material was peripheral blood, obtained on day 0 of AZD1222 vaccination. The receptors stem from an adult in good health.

The rearrangement links TRBV9 to TRBJ2-2; D gene ambiguous. V lost 0 bases and J lost 5, with 11 bases in between. Germline V gene data show CDR1 as SGDLS and CDR2 as YYNGEE. There are 15 residues in the CDR3. This CDR3 reads CASSVVSSGTGELFF. Written as DNA, the CDR3 is TGTGCCAGCAGCGTAGTAAGCAGTGGAACCGGGGAGCTGTTTTTT.

Only one count was recorded for this clone. The chain recombines TRBV4-1 with TRBJ1-2; D not resolved. Germline V gives CDR1 MGHRA, CDR2 YSYEKL. V was clipped by 0 bases and J by 4 bases, with 15 bases between them. The CDR3 length is 16 residues. Here the CDR3 reads CASSQDLPSLGYGYTF. The CDR3 DNA sequence: TGCGCCAGCAGCCAAGATCTTCCATCCCTGGGCTATGGCTACACCTTC.

CDR3 DNA sequence: TGTGCCAGCAGCTTAGGGGCAGGGGCCGATAGCAATCAGCCCCAGCATTTT. Translating gives CASSLGAGADSNQPQHF. The chain has TRBV7-9 and TRBJ1-5; D may be TRBD1 (6 bases). The CDR3 extends over 17 amino acids. V lost 1 base and J 0 bases, leaving 13 bases between the germline ends. Germline assignment: CDR1 SEHNR and CDR2 FQNEAQ (reference sequence).

The chain couples TRBV5-1 to TRBJ2-3, with D uncertain. CDR1 and CDR2 (germline): SGHRS, YFSETQ. CDR3 size: 14 residues. The V gene lost 2 bases and the J gene lost 0 bases, with 7 bases spanning the gap. The CDR3 DNA follows: TGCGCCAGCAGCTTTCGGGCGAGCACAGATACGCAGTATTTT. It yields the protein CASSFRASTDTQYF.

The chain couples TRBV6-6 to TRBJ1-2; TRBD1 might be the D (6 bases). CDR1 and CDR2 (germline): MNHNY, SVGAGI (reference sequence). This CDR3 contains 14 residues. V was clipped by 6 bases and J by 1 base, with 12 bases between them. CDR3 loop: CASRSGTLNYGYTF. The CDR3 region has the DNA TGTGCCAGCAGGTCCGGGACACTTAACTATGGCTACACCTTC.

V usage is TRBV15 and J usage is TRBJ1-1; D possibly corresponds to TRBD1 (5 bases). Per germline, CDR1 LNHNV and CDR2 YYDKDF (reference sequence). Trimming took 1 base from V and 7 from J, leaving 16 bases between them. CDR3 size: 15 residues. The CDR3 loop reads CATSRAKGELDEAFF. The CDR3 DNA reads as TGTGCCACCAGCAGAGCTAAAGGGGAACTAGATGAAGCTTTCTTT.

The CDR3 DNA follows: TGTGCCAGCGGGGATAGCGACAATAACTATGGCTACACCTTC. Its translation is CASGDSDNNYGYTF. The chain has TRBV2 and TRBJ1-2; D not certain. From germline, CDR1 is SNHLY and CDR2 FYNNEI. Trimming stripped 8 bases from V and 1 base from J, with 14 bases between. This CDR3 spans 14 amino acids.

The J gene is TRBJ1-1, the V gene TRBV3-1 (or the pseudogene TRBV3-2), with D unclear. Trimming cost V 1 base and J 9 bases, with 12 bases left between them. The CDR3 extends over 13 amino acids. Germline values: CDR1 LGHDT, CDR2 YNNKEL (reference sequence). The CDR3 loop is CASSQGHSTKAFF. CDR3 bases: TGTGCCAGCAGCCAAGGTCACAGCACCAAAGCTTTCTTT.

The chain has TRBV3-1 (or the pseudogene TRBV3-2) and TRBJ2-1; weak D call: TRBD2 (5 bases). CDR3 length equals 15 residues. Trimming stripped 11 bases from V and 1 base from J, with 18 bases between. Germline CDR1 and CDR2: LGHDT and YNNKEL (reference sequence). The CDR3 region has the DNA TGTGCCGCGGCCACCAACCGGGAATCCTACAATGAGCAGTTCTTC. Translated: CAAATNRESYNEQFF.

The rearrangement links TRBV19 to TRBJ1-6; D gene uncertain. The CDR3 totals 13 residues. V gave up 1 base and J gave up 7 bases, with 5 bases separating them. Per the germline V gene, CDR1 is LNHDA and CDR2 is SQIVND (reference sequence). The CDR3 is CASSIGRNSPLHF. CDR3 nucleotides: TGTGCCAGTAGTATAGGTAGAAATTCACCCCTCCACTTT. The complete variable domain, with remaining parts taken from reference TRBV19 and TRBJ1-6, reads DGGITQSPKYLFRKEGQNVTLSCEQNLNHDAMYWYRQDPGQGLRLIYYSQIVNDFQKGDIAEGYSVSREKKESFPLTVTSAQKNPTAFYLCASSIGRNSPLHFGNGTRLTVT.

The rearrangement links TRBV7-2 to TRBJ2-3; 9 bases agree with TRBD1. The V segment lost 4 bases and the J segment 11 bases; nucleotides outside the gene matches: 13. Germline V CDR1 and CDR2: SGHTA, FQGNSA. CDR3 length equals 15 residues. The CDR3 bases are TGTGCCAGCAGCTCCCCCGGGACAGGGCCCGGACGGCAGTATTTT. Translation: CASSSPGTGPGRQYF.

The chain carries TRBV19 and TRBJ1-3, with 8 bases lining up with TRBD1. V lost 3 bases to trimming and J lost 0 bases; unmatched junction nucleotides: 4. This CDR3 contains 16 residues. Germline CDR1 and CDR2: LNHDA and SQIVND (reference sequence). CDR3 sequence: CASSIGTGSSGNTIYF. The CDR3, as DNA: TGTGCCAGTAGTATTGGGACAGGTAGCTCTGGAAACACCATATATTTT. Complete variable domain (other parts from reference TRBV19 and TRBJ1-3): DGGITQSPKYLFRKEGQNVTLSCEQNLNHDAMYWYRQDPGQGLRLIYYSQIVNDFQKGDIAEGYSVSREKKESFPLTVTSAQKNPTAFYLCASSIGTGSSGNTIYFGEGSWLTVV.

The J gene is TRBJ2-2, the V gene TRBV28; D remains unclear. V lost 5 bases and J 9 bases, leaving 19 bases between the germline ends. Germline loops: CDR1 MDHEN, CDR2 SYDVKM. The CDR3 loop spans 15 amino acids. Written as DNA, the CDR3 is TGTGCCAGCAGTCCCCAAATCCTTCCCCCCCGGGAGCTGTTTTTT. This gives the protein CASSPQILPPRELFF.

The CDR3 nucleotides read TGTGCCAGCAGCTTAGGGGGTCCAAGCACAGATACGCAGTATTTT. Residues: CASSLGGPSTDTQYF. This chain connects TRBV7-3 to TRBJ2-3; D assignment may be TRBD1 or TRBD2 (5 bases each). Germline CDR1 reads SGHTA; CDR2 reads FQGTGA. CDR3 length: 15 residues. Trimming took off 2 bases at V and 0 bases at J, with 9 bases between the two ends.

In DNA, the CDR3 is TGTGCCAGCTCACCCGACAGGGAGACTCAGCCCCAGCATTTT. Encoded protein: CASSPDRETQPQHF. V gene TRBV18 combines with J gene TRBJ1-5, with 7 bases matching TRBD1. Looked up from germline, CDR1 is KGHSH and CDR2 is LQKENI. The CDR3 totals 14 residues. V lost 3 bases to trimming and J lost 6 bases; unmatched junction nucleotides: 5.

The rearrangement uses TRBV4-1 and TRBJ1-2, with TRBD1 as a possible D gene (5 bases). Germline CDR1 is MGHRA and CDR2 is YSYEKL. The CDR3 totals 14 residues. V was cut by 0 bases and J by 4 bases, with 9 bases left in between. The CDR3 bases are TGCGCCAGCAGCCAAGATTCAGGGAGCTATGGCTACACCTTC. Protein: CASSQDSGSYGYTF.

This clone was observed once. The chain has TRBV5-5 and TRBJ1-1; D remains ambiguous. V lost 0 bases and J 2 bases, leaving 8 bases between the germline ends. Germline V lookup: CDR1 SGHKS, CDR2 YYEKEE (reference sequence). This CDR3 spans 14 amino acids. The CDR3 loop reads CASSLGPDNTEAFF. The CDR3 nucleotides are TGTGCCAGCAGCTTGGGTCCGGATAACACTGAAGCTTTCTTT.

V is TRBV12-3 or TRBV12-4 and J is TRBJ1-2, with D possibly matching TRBD1 (6 bases). The CDR3 is made up of 12 amino acids. Trimming pared 4 bases from V and 4 bases from J, leaving 7 bases between. This CDR3 is CASSWTAYGYTF. The DNA for the CDR3 is TGTGCCAGCAGTTGGACAGCCTATGGCTACACCTTC.

This rearrangement joins TRBV6-6 to TRBJ1-5, with D tentatively TRBD1 (5 bases). Germline loops: CDR1 MNHNY, CDR2 SVGAGI (reference sequence). The CDR3 has 16 amino acids. The V gene lost 7 bases and the J gene lost 4 bases, with 20 bases spanning the gap. CDR3: CASTAPARGSNQPQHF. CDR3 coding DNA: TGTGCCAGCACCGCTCCCGCCCGGGGGTCAAATCAGCCCCAGCATTTT.

This chain joins TRBV29-1 and TRBJ1-2; a weak D match, TRBD1 (5 bases). Germline V gives CDR1 SQVTM, CDR2 ANQGSEA. This CDR3 comprises 12 residues. Between the trimmed V and J ends, which lost 7 bases and 4 bases, there was a span of 13 bases. This chain's CDR3 is CSASTDGYGYTF. CDR3 DNA sequence: TGCAGCGCCTCGACAGATGGCTATGGCTACACCTTC.

In this sample, this clone turned up once. This chain connects TRBV3-1 (or the pseudogene TRBV3-2) to TRBJ2-6; 7 nucleotides align to TRBD2. The CDR3 is 16 amino acids. Germline V CDR1 and CDR2: LGHDT, YNNKEL (reference sequence). J was trimmed by 2 bases and V by 1 base; bases with no gene match: 2. CDR3 region: CASSQGGGTGANVLTF. CDR3 DNA: TGTGCCAGCAGCCAAGGGGGAGGGACTGGGGCCAACGTCCTGACTTTC.

The chain uses TRBV7-9 and TRBJ1-2; D is undetermined. From germline, CDR1 is SEHNR and CDR2 FQNEAQ (reference sequence). Trimming left V 4 bases short and J 6 bases short, with 18 bases between. This CDR3 region has 15 residues. CDR3 sequence (DNA): TGTGCCAGCAGCTACCAGGCTCACTTACCCCATGGCTACACCTTC. The encoded protein is CASSYQAHLPHGYTF.

The chain has TRBV7-9 and TRBJ1-2; a weak D match, TRBD1 (5 bases). V was cut by 1 base and J by 4 bases, with 16 bases left in between. Germline-derived CDR1 and CDR2 are SEHNR and FQNEAQ (reference sequence). This CDR3 comprises 16 residues. Written as DNA, the CDR3 is TGTGCCAGCAGCTTAGGGGGCAGTTTGGTTCTCTATGGCTACACCTTC. As protein: CASSLGGSLVLYGYTF.

The CDR3 loop reads CASSAGQEGGYTF. DNA of the CDR3: TGCGCCAGCAGCGCGGGACAGGAGGGAGGCTACACCTTC. J is TRBJ1-2 and V is TRBV5-1; 8 nucleotides agree with TRBD1. CDR3 size: 13 residues. Losses at the gene ends were 4 bases for V and 8 bases for J; bases not matched to a gene: 7. The germline gives CDR1 SGHRS, CDR2 YFSETQ.